These 29 T cell receptor beta chains were all obtained from the same sample, sequenced in a study of blood T cell repertoires in COVID-19. The table came from immunoSEQ multiplex PCR; TCRdb's copy has only in-frame clones and leaves some out. The repertoire has approximately 300,000 clones, over 75% of them found once; the top ten carry 0.85% to 0.9%. Sequencing used peripheral blood. The receptor set was obtained from a human donor with COVID-19, enrolled during active disease. The donor label of this sample is uncertain.

Here the CDR3 reads CASSSVAGENNEQFF. As DNA, the CDR3 is TGTGCCAGCAGCTCTGTAGCGGGAGAGAATAATGAGCAGTTCTTC. This chain connects TRBV11-2 to TRBJ2-1; TRBD2 agrees at 9 bases. Germline values: CDR1 SGHAT, CDR2 FQNNGV. The CDR3 has 15 residues. Unmatched junction bases numbered 8, after V lost 4 bases and J lost 7 bases.

The table lists this clone with a few counts. The V and J genes are TRBV11-2 and TRBJ1-2; 7 positions match TRBD1. V gave up 5 bases and J gave up 2 bases; unmatched junction bases: 5. Per the germline V gene, CDR1 is SGHAT and CDR2 is FQNNGV. The CDR3 runs to 14 residues. The chain's CDR3 is CASSRGQENYGYTF. The CDR3 DNA is TGTGCCAGCAGCCGAGGACAGGAAAACTATGGCTACACCTTC. Full variable domain (rest looked up from reference TRBV11-2 and TRBJ1-2): EAGVAQSPRYKIIEKRQSVAFWCNPISGHATLYWYQQILGQGPKLLIQFQNNGVVDDSQLPKDRFSAERLKGVDSTLKIQPAKLEDSAVYLCASSRGQENYGYTFGSGTRLTVV.

V gene TRBV5-1 combines with J gene TRBJ2-4; D may be TRBD2 (6 bases). The CDR3 loop spans 14 amino acids. Trimming stripped 0 bases from V and 8 bases from J, with 12 bases between. CDR1 and CDR2 (germline): SGHRS, YFSETQ. The chain's CDR3 is CASSLDGGIDIQYF. The CDR3 DNA is TGCGCCAGCAGCTTGGATGGGGGGATAGACATTCAGTACTTC.

This chain connects TRBV28 to TRBJ1-2, with TRBD1 matching 7 bases. Germline V gives CDR1 MDHEN, CDR2 SYDVKM. V lost 6 bases to trimming and J lost 7 bases; unmatched junction nucleotides: 11. The CDR3 extends over 14 amino acids. The CDR3 sequence is CASRQTPGGPGYTF. In DNA, the CDR3 is TGTGCCAGCAGACAGACACCAGGGGGTCCTGGCTACACCTTC.

In its sample, this clone was seen a few times. The rearrangement uses TRBV7-2 and TRBJ1-1; 11 bases match TRBD1. Germline V CDR1 and CDR2: SGHTA, FQGNSA. The trim removed 7 bases at V and 7 bases at J, leaving 5 bases unmatched. The CDR3 consists of 13 residues. CDR3 in amino acids: CASIQDRGLEAFF. In DNA form, the CDR3 reads TGTGCCAGCATCCAGGACAGGGGGCTTGAAGCTTTCTTT.

V usage is TRBV24-1 and J usage is TRBJ2-1; TRBD2 matches 14 bases. The germline V gene has CDR1 KGHDR and CDR2 SFDVKD. The V gene end was trimmed by 3 bases and the J gene end by 7 bases; junction bases not matched to a gene: 4. There are 16 residues in the CDR3. As DNA, the CDR3 is TGTGCCACCAGTGATCACCGGACTAGCGGGAGGAATGAGCAGTTCTTC. Its protein is CATSDHRTSGRNEQFF.

The rearrangement links TRBV18 to TRBJ1-1; D perhaps matches TRBD1 (5 bases). This CDR3 is 14 amino acids long. Germline V gene sequence: CDR1 KGHSH, CDR2 LQKENI. V dropped 1 base and J dropped 5 bases, with 11 bases sitting between them. The CDR3 coding sequence is TGTGCCAGCTCACCACAACCGGGGGGGACTGAAGCTTTCTTT. Translated: CASSPQPGGTEAFF.

Here the CDR3 reads CASRLSSLPGLDSYEQYF. The DNA for the CDR3 is TGTGCCAGTAGACTATCCAGCCTACCGGGACTTGACTCCTACGAGCAGTACTTC. V gene TRBV19 combines with J gene TRBJ2-7, with D possibly matching TRBD2 (6 bases). CDR3 size: 18 residues. Germline V gene lookup returns CDR1 LNHDA and CDR2 SQIVND (reference sequence). Trimming shortened V by 6 bases and J by 0 bases, and 24 bases separated the two germline ends.

The chain employs TRBV28 and TRBJ2-3; D gene unclear. The CDR3 runs to 13 residues. The germline gives CDR1 MDHEN, CDR2 SYDVKM. Trimming took 6 bases from V and 1 from J, leaving 8 bases between them. The CDR3 DNA is TGTGCCAGCAGCTCCACTGGCACAGATACGCAGTATTTT. Residues: CASSSTGTDTQYF.

The CDR3 sequence is CSVEAAGDEQFF. CDR3 nucleotides: TGCAGCGTTGAGGCAGCGGGAGATGAGCAGTTCTTC. The J gene is TRBJ2-1, the V gene TRBV29-1, with 8 bases matching TRBD2. Trimming took 3 bases from V and 8 from J; bases not matched to a gene: 3. The germline V gene has CDR1 SQVTM and CDR2 ANQGSEA. CDR3 size: 12 residues.

This chain connects TRBV28 to TRBJ1-6, with 8 bases identical to TRBD1. Germline values: CDR1 MDHEN, CDR2 SYDVKM. J lost 3 bases, V lost 8 bases, and 9 bases had no gene match. The CDR3 is 16 amino acids. The CDR3 here is CASDPGQVVYNSPLHF. The CDR3, as DNA: TGTGCCAGCGATCCGGGACAGGTCGTCTATAATTCACCCCTCCACTTT. The full variable domain, its missing parts supplied by reference TRBV28 and TRBJ1-6, is DVKVTQSSRYLVKRTGEKVFLECVQDMDHENMFWYRQDPGLGLRLIYFSYDVKMKEKGDIPEGYSVSREKKERFSLILESASTNQTSMYLCASDPGQVVYNSPLHFGNGTRLTVT.

The rearrangement links TRBV3-1 (or the pseudogene TRBV3-2) to TRBJ1-1; D is uncertain. This CDR3 has 14 residues. CDR1 is LGHDT, CDR2 YNNKEL, per germline (reference sequence). V lost 3 bases, J lost 1 base, and 9 bases lay in between. In DNA, the CDR3 is TGTGCCAGCAGCCATGCCGCTAGGAACACTGAAGCTTTCTTT. Translated: CASSHAARNTEAFF.

The V gene is TRBV18, the J gene TRBJ2-3, with D possibly TRBD1 on 6 matching bases. The CDR3 is made up of 14 amino acids. V lost 3 bases to trimming and J lost 1 base, with 8 bases between them. Germline values: CDR1 KGHSH, CDR2 LQKENI. Here the CDR3 DNA reads TGTGCCAGCTCACCGGGACAACGCACAGATACGCAGTATTTT. Amino acid sequence: CASSPGQRTDTQYF.

V and J are TRBV11-3 and TRBJ2-1, with a possible D match to TRBD1 (7 bases). With 3 bases removed from V and 4 bases from J, the gap between germline ends came to 13 bases. The CDR3 has 15 amino acids. CDR1 is SGHNT and CDR2 is YENEEA in the germline V gene. CDR3 in amino acids: CASSLGGTEYNEQFF. CDR3 coding DNA: TGTGCCAGCAGCTTGGGCGGGACAGAGTACAATGAGCAGTTCTTC. Full variable domain (remainder filled in from reference TRBV11-3 and TRBJ2-1): EAGVVQSPRYKIIEKKQPVAFWCNPISGHNTLYWYLQNLGQGPELLIRYENEEAVDDSQLPKDRFSAERLKGVDSTLKIQPAELGDSAVYLCASSLGGTEYNEQFFGPGTRLTVL.

The V call is TRBV5-1, the J call TRBJ2-7, with 10 bases lining up with TRBD2. The CDR3 has 15 residues. With 0 bases clipped from V and 4 bases from J, the junction kept 4 bases outside the gene matches. Germline CDR1 and CDR2: SGHRS and YFSETQ. The CDR3 DNA sequence: TGCGCCAGCAGCTTGGCCCTAGCGGGAGTTTACGAGCAGTACTTC. Its protein is CASSLALAGVYEQYF.

The chain employs TRBV27 and TRBJ2-2, with 10 bases that match TRBD2. The CDR3 length is 16 residues. J was trimmed by 7 bases and V by 1 base; bases with no gene match: 6. CDR1 is MNHEY and CDR2 is SMNVEV in the germline V gene (reference sequence). CDR3 in amino acids: CASSLLPGLAFGELFF. CDR3 DNA: TGTGCCAGCAGTTTATTGCCGGGACTAGCGTTCGGGGAGCTGTTTTTT.

The V gene is TRBV28, the J gene TRBJ2-2; 14 nucleotides agree with TRBD2. V lost 3 bases, J lost 6 bases, and 9 bases stayed unmatched. The CDR3 extends over 18 amino acids. From germline, CDR1 is MDHEN and CDR2 SYDVKM. This CDR3 is CASSFGMGLAGVAGELFF. The DNA for the CDR3 is TGTGCCAGCAGTTTCGGGATGGGACTAGCGGGAGTGGCCGGGGAGCTGTTTTTT.

The V and J genes are TRBV2 and TRBJ1-6; TRBD1 matches at 7 bases. Trimming took 6 bases from V and 0 from J; bases not matched to a gene: 8. Looked up from germline, CDR1 is SNHLY and CDR2 is FYNNEI. This CDR3 comprises 17 residues. CDR3 loop: CASRYGQASSYNSPLHF. CDR3 in DNA: TGTGCCAGCAGATATGGACAGGCAAGCTCCTATAATTCACCCCTCCACTTT.

Turning to this clone: The germline gene is not matched at one end of the junction; a read error may be the cause. The chain recombines TRBV7-7 with TRBJ2-1; TRBD2 is a possible D gene (5 bases). Germline loops: CDR1 SSHAT, CDR2 FNYEAQ (reference sequence). This CDR3 is built from 15 residues. The CDR3 bases are TGTGCTAGCAGCCCCGGGATGAGCTCCTACAATGAGCAGTTCTTC. This gives the protein CASSPGMSSYNEQFF.

The J gene is TRBJ1-2, the V gene TRBV12-3 or TRBV12-4; 9 bases match TRBD1. The CDR3 runs to 13 residues. With V trimmed by 5 bases and J by 5 bases, 3 bases remained unmatched. CDR3 nucleotides: TGTGCCAGCAGTCCCGGGACAGGGTATGGCTACACCTTC. This sequence encodes CASSPGTGYGYTF.

The gene calls are TRBV10-3 and TRBJ1-1, with D maybe TRBD1 (6 bases). The CDR3 runs 14 residues. Between the trimmed V and J ends, which lost 5 bases and 1 base, there was a span of 11 bases. Per the germline V gene, CDR1 is ENHRY and CDR2 is SYGVKD. DNA for the CDR3: TGTGCCATCAGTCCCGGGACACAGAACACTGAAGCTTTCTTT. It specifies CAISPGTQNTEAFF.

The chain links TRBV28 to TRBJ1-5; possible D gene TRBD1, 6 bases. Germline V gene sequence: CDR1 MDHEN, CDR2 SYDVKM. Trimming removed 7 bases at V and 2 bases at J, with 15 bases between. The length of the CDR3 is 15 residues. This CDR3 is CASKEVQGGNQPQHF. The CDR3 DNA is TGTGCCAGCAAAGAGGTACAGGGCGGCAATCAGCCCCAGCATTTT. Together with reference TRBV28 and TRBJ1-5, the CDR3 gives the full variable domain: DVKVTQSSRYLVKRTGEKVFLECVQDMDHENMFWYRQDPGLGLRLIYFSYDVKMKEKGDIPEGYSVSREKKERFSLILESASTNQTSMYLCASKEVQGGNQPQHFGDGTRLSIL.

V gene TRBV28 combines with J gene TRBJ2-1, with D maybe TRBD2 (5 bases). V lost 5 bases, J lost 0 bases, and 11 bases lay in between. The CDR3 loop spans 15 amino acids. CDR1 and CDR2 from the germline V gene are MDHEN and SYDVKM. This chain's CDR3 is CASSPDSHSYNEQFF. In DNA, the CDR3 is TGTGCCAGCAGTCCGGACTCTCACTCCTACAATGAGCAGTTCTTC.

The V and J genes are TRBV3-1 (or the pseudogene TRBV3-2) and TRBJ2-1, with TRBD2 matching 8 bases. Germline V lookup: CDR1 LGHDT, CDR2 YNNKEL (reference sequence). The CDR3 runs 15 residues. The junction had 7 bases not matched to a gene; V was cut back by 1 base and J by 8 bases. CDR3 DNA sequence: TGTGCCAGCAGCCAAGGTCGGGAGGGCCTACATGAGCAGTTCTTC. Translated, it gives CASSQGREGLHEQFF.

The gene calls are TRBV28 and TRBJ1-1; TRBD1 is a possible D gene (5 bases). The CDR3 has 15 residues. V lost 8 bases to trimming and J lost 5 bases, with 21 bases between them. From germline, CDR1 is MDHEN and CDR2 SYDVKM. CDR3 nucleotide sequence: TGTGCCAGCGGACTTTACGGGGGAATAGGGACTGAAGCTTTCTTT. This gives the protein CASGLYGGIGTEAFF.

The CDR3 spells CASSFGSAGNQPQHF. The CDR3 DNA reads as TGTGCCAGCAGTTTTGGGTCTGCGGGCAATCAGCCCCAGCATTTT. J is TRBJ1-5 and V is TRBV28; no definite D call. Germline CDR1 and CDR2: MDHEN and SYDVKM. V dropped 3 bases and J dropped 2 bases, with 11 bases sitting between them. The CDR3 is made up of 15 amino acids.

A word on this clone: One end of the junction varies from germline; a read error may be responsible. The chain uses TRBV30 and TRBJ1-2; 7 nucleotides line up with TRBD1. CDR1 is GTSNPN and CDR2 is SVGIG in the germline V gene (reference sequence). The CDR3 is 11 amino acids. The CDR3 region is CAWSGGTASVF. For the CDR3, the DNA is TGTGCCTGGAGTGGGGGGACAGCCTCCGTCTTC.

This clone came up a few times. The chain joins TRBV7-2 to TRBJ2-1; no clear D gene. The CDR3 spans 15 residues. Germline V CDR1 and CDR2: SGHTA, FQGNSA. V was cut by 2 bases and J by 7 bases, with 15 bases left in between. DNA for the CDR3: TGTGCCAGCAGCTTACTGCGCGGATCGGGTAATGAGCAGTTCTTC. Its protein is CASSLLRGSGNEQFF.

V gene TRBV27 combines with J gene TRBJ1-2, with D possibly matching TRBD1 (6 bases). V lost 4 bases and J 8 bases, leaving 11 bases between the germline ends. The CDR3 spans 12 residues. Germline CDR1 is MNHEY and CDR2 is SMNVEV (reference sequence). CDR3 residues: CASSSGGQGYTF. DNA of the CDR3: TGTGCCAGCAGTTCGGGGGGCCAAGGCTACACCTTC.